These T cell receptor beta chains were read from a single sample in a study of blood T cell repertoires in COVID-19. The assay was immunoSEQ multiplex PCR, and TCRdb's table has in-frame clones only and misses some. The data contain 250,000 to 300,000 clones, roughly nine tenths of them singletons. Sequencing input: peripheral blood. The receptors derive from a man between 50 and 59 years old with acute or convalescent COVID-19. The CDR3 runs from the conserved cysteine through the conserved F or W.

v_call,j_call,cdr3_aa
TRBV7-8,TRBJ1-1,CASSQGTVNTEAFF
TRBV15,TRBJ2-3,CATSSDGDTQYF
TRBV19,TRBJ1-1,CASFSGQGSNTEAFF
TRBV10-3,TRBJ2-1,CAITLTGGVEQFF
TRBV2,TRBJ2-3,CASSEGGEGDTQYF
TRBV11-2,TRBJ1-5,CASSSAGRDQPQHF
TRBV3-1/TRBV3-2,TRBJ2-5,CASSQVPGRETQYF
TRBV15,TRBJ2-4,CATSAILGAVRDIQYF
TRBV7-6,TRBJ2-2,CASSLGGQTNTGELFF
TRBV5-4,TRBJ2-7,CASSPGGTGSYEQYF
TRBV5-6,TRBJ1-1,CASSRLAGGLMNTEAFF
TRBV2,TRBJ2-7,CASKDGTAFYEQYF
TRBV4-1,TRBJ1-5,CASSQDGDRSPQHF
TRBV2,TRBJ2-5,CASTGGETQYF
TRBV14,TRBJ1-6,CASSLVTANSPLHF
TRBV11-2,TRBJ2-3,CASSPWTSSSDTQYF
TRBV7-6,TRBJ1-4,CASSPRQVLGEKLFF
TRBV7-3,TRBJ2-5,CASSLTGSGGPGAETQYF
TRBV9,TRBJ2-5,CASSVDRGGTQYF
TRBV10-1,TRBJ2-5,CASSPVGAQETQYF
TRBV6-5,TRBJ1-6,CASSYSQGADSPLHF
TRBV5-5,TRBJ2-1,CASSRNGYGINEQFF
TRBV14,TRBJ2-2,CASSQDMRFTGELFF
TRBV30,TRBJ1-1,CAWSGQGGTEAFF
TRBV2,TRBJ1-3,CASSGSSGNTIYF
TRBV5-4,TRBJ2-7,CASSPPDTAEQYF
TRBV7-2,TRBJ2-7,CASSPGLAAYEQYF
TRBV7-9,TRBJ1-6,CASSHDRGRSRSYNSPLHF
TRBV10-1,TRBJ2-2,CASRSGVAAGELFF
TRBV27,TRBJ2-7,CASSLTQGVSEQYF
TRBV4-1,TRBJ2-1,CASSQERLAGNEQFF
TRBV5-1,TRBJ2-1,CASSLARAGVGEQFF
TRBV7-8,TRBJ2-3,CASSLVGGTGNTDTQYF
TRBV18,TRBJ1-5,CASSPPDRPDQPQHF
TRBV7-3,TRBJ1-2,CASRKTGGSPDYGYTF
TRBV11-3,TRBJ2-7,CASSVDRDLEQYF
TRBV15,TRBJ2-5,CATSTLAGVRTQYF
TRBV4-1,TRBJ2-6,CASKEGSGANVLTF
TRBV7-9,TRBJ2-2,CASSFLRDRATDGELFF
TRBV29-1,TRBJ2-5,CSVEDLGPQETQYF
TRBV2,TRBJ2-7,CASTPGQVYEQYF
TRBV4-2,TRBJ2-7,CASSQLTGFYEQYF
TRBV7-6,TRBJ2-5,CASSSGGTQYF
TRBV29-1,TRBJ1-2,CSVLTSPYGYTF
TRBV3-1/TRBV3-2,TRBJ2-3,CASSLRGQGDTQYF
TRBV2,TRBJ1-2,CASRIAGLYGYTF
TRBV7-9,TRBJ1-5,CASSRDGYNQPQHF
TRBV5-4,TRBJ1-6,CASSAGQGGVRYNSPLHF
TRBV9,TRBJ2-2,CASSRAGTSGGTGELFF
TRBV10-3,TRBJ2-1,CAISRDSNEQFF
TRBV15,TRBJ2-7,CATSREGTGDYEQYF
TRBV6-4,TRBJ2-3,CASSPSTSGTDTQYF
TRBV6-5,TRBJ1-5,CASRIQVDQPQHF
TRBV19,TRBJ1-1,CASSIGGNTEAFF
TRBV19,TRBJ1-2,CASTQDSPNYGYTF
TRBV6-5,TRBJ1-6,CASSLATGTRGLHF
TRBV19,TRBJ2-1,CASSRDSSYNEQFF
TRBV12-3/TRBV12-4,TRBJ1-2,CASSWGVGGGYTF
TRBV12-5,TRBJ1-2,CASGFLQYGYTF